This TCR beta chain emerged from a study of tumor-infiltrating lymphocytes in primary liver carcinoma. Whole-study context: Men as well as women, aged 30 to 69 years, made up the patients.

V lost 3 bases, J lost 4 bases, and 10 bases lay in between. The CDR3 runs to 14 residues. The blood RNA (from unsorted whole blood) was obtained, and germline DNA was also extracted. Researchers generated TCR beta cDNA from 500 ng of total RNA, relying on a constant-region primer. Employing slightly modified ARM-PCR, three nested multiplex PCR rounds were run, and these gave rise to the TCR beta libraries. TRBV1-TRBV30 forward primers paired with a C-beta reverse primer were used in the first two PCR rounds, which ran approximately 10 cycles each. In TCRdb, the multiplex PCR reads were re-called with MiXCR into one record per CDR3 protein. The table shows under 200,000 distinct CDR3 sequences, with less than 75% occurring only once. This clonotype has at least ten counts.

The sample consisted of peripheral blood. This clonotype was obtained from a woman between 55 and 75 years old with primary liver carcinoma and hepatitis B virus infection. The J gene is TRBJ1-5, the V gene TRBV12-3 or TRBV12-4; D gene uncertain. CDR3 protein: CASSFGEGNQPQHF. As DNA, the CDR3 is TGTGCCAGCAGTTTCGGGGAAGGGAATCAGCCCCAGCATTTT.